This T cell receptor beta chain was sequenced during a study of blood T cell repertoires in COVID-19. About the research overall: From the United States, Italy and Spain came samples of acute and convalescent COVID-19. PBMCs, B-cell-depleted T cells, or T cells provided the cDNA or gDNA that made up the material.

Per the authors' pipeline: Quantification of nucleated cells was approximated via reference gene primer amplification. This table comes from immunoSEQ multiplex PCR, and its TCRdb copy is limited to in-frame clones, with some not included. The V and J calls and clone size are taken from that table; D and trimming were inferred from the DNA. Of about 280,000 clones listed, 85% are singletons. Germline V gene lookup returns CDR1 SGHTA and CDR2 FQGTGA. This CDR3 comprises 15 residues. V lost 3 bases and J 2 bases, leaving 13 bases between the germline ends. Input material: peripheral blood. The TCR comes from a human donor in a cohort sampled during active COVID-19. The chain carries TRBV7-3 and TRBJ2-5; a weak D match, TRBD1 (5 bases). The CDR3: CASSFSDSQQETQYF. The CDR3, as DNA: TGTGCCAGCAGCTTTTCAGACAGCCAGCAAGAGACCCAGTACTTC.